The T cell receptor (beta chain) described here comes from a study of CD8 T cells in Susac syndrome. Random hexamers served to reverse transcribe roughly 0.5 to 1 ug RNA. TCRdb re-derived calls from the immunoSEQ multiplex PCR reads in MiXCR, one entry per CDR3 protein. The data show some 200,000 distinct CDR3 sequences, about 90% seen once. Germline V gives CDR1 MDHEN, CDR2 SYDVKM. Trimming pared 3 bases from V and 13 bases from J, leaving 20 bases between. The CDR3 totals 14 residues. The sequencing sample was made of CD8+ T cells from PBMCs. V usage is TRBV28 and J usage is TRBJ2-3; D might be TRBD2 (6 bases). The sequence was obtained from a human donor with multiple sclerosis. CDR3 nucleotides: TGTGCCAGCAGTTTTCGAGCGGAGGAGGGACCGAAGTATTTT. Translation: CASSFRAEEGPKYF.